The rows below give T cell receptor beta chains drawn from one sample of a study of control samples from healthy donors and cancer patients. Produced via immunoSEQ multiplex PCR; TCRdb's table is partial and in-frame only. The sample lists 60,000 to 75,000 clones, about 92% occurring once. Sequencing input: PBMCs. All receptors come from a man aged 55 to 69 with colorectal cancer. Each CDR3 is given with its conserved first and last residue. A D gene is named only where the DNA matches it firmly. The size field is filled for only some rows; it gives once, few, many or a size class.

clone_size j_call d_call v_call cdr3_nt cdr3_aa
NA TRBJ2-3 NA TRBV27 TGTGCCAGCAGTCGCAGCAACGGGGCAGGGTTTGGCACAGATACGCAGTATTTT CASSRSNGAGFGTDTQYF
NA TRBJ2-5 TRBD2 TRBV29-1 TGCAGCGTAGCCACGGGACTAGCGGGGATCCAAGAGACCCAGTACTTC CSVATGLAGIQETQYF
once TRBJ2-2 TRBD2 TRBV7-9 TGTGCCAGCAGTCCCGGGGGGGCCCTTGGTTCCGGGGAGCTGTTTTTT CASSPGGALGSGELFF
NA TRBJ2-6 TRBD1 TRBV5-1 TGCGCCAGCAGCGTCCGAGGGACAGGGCTTGCTGGGGCCAACGTCCTGACTTTC CASSVRGTGLAGANVLTF
NA TRBJ2-1 NA TRBV19 TGTGCCAGTAGTCCCGGGACAACCGGCTACAATGAGCAGTTCTTC CASSPGTTGYNEQFF
NA TRBJ1-2 TRBD1 TRBV7-9 TGTGCCAGCACCTCAGACAGGGGAAGAGGGAACTATGGCTACACCTTC CASTSDRGRGNYGYTF
NA TRBJ2-2 TRBD1 TRBV18 TGTGCCAGCTCACGGGGACAGGGGAACACCGGGGAGCTGTTTTTT CASSRGQGNTGELFF
NA TRBJ1-1 NA TRBV12-3/TRBV12-4 TGTGCCAGTAGTTTAGGGGGGCCCGAAGCTTTCTTT CASSLGGPEAFF
NA TRBJ2-5 NA TRBV5-1 TGCGCCAGCAGCTTGGTGGACCCGGAGGAGACCCAGTACTTC CASSLVDPEETQYF
NA TRBJ1-1 NA TRBV2 TGTGCCAGCATTGGGGAGACGAACACTGAAGCTTTCTTT CASIGETNTEAFF
NA TRBJ1-5 NA TRBV2 TGTGCCAGCAACGGGCAGCAGAGCAATCAGCCCCAGCATTTT CASNGQQSNQPQHF
NA TRBJ1-1 NA TRBV7-9 TGTGCCAGCAGCGCCCTGTCAGCGGGGAACACTGAAGCTTTCTTT CASSALSAGNTEAFF
once TRBJ1-5 NA TRBV7-8 TGTGCCAGCAGCTTAGGCACTTTTAGCAATCAGCCCCAGCATTTT CASSLGTFSNQPQHF
NA TRBJ1-2 NA TRBV10-2 TGCGCCAGCAGTGAGGGGTTTTACTATGGCTACACCTTC CASSEGFYYGYTF
NA TRBJ2-7 TRBD2 TRBV4-1 TGCGCCAGCAGCCAAGACGGCCCCAGACGAGCGGGGGTTCAGGAGCAGTACTTC CASSQDGPRRAGVQEQYF